This T cell receptor beta chain comes out of a study of blood T cell repertoires in COVID-19. J gave up 7 bases and V 4 bases, and 10 bases lay outside the gene matches. The CDR3 sequence is 15 residues long. Germline CDR1 reads MNHEY; CDR2 reads SMNVEV (reference sequence). Libraries were prepared by immunoSEQ multiplex PCR; TCRdb keeps only in-frame clonotypes and omits some of them. The sample lists 180,000 or so clones, about 80% occurring once. This chain joins TRBV27 and TRBJ2-7, with TRBD2 matching 10 bases. The receptor comes from a human donor with acute or convalescent COVID-19. The donor label of this sample is uncertain. The sample was peripheral blood. The CDR3 nucleotides are TGTGCCAGCAGTTCCCCTCGAGCGGGAGGGTATGAGCAGTACTTC. Its translation is CASSSPRAGGYEQYF.